Each of the 26 T cell receptor beta chains below was sequenced from the same sample in a study of CD8 T cells in ankylosing spondylitis. TCRdb independently ran MiXCR on the 5' RACE reads; one entry per CDR3 protein. The sample consists of 110,000 to 150,000 distinct CDR3 sequences, about 8% of them appearing once. Material for sequencing was synovial fluid, either unsorted or a sorted T cell fraction (not recorded which). All receptors derive from a male donor with ankylosing spondylitis.

The chain uses TRBV27 and TRBJ2-3; 11 nucleotides line up with TRBD2. Germline V lookup: CDR1 MNHEY, CDR2 SMNVEV (reference sequence). Trimming cost V 0 bases and J 2 bases; bases outside gene matches: 4. CDR3 length: 17 amino acids. The CDR3 region has the DNA TGTGCCAGCAGTTTATCCCAACTAGCGGGGGACACAGATACGCAGTATTTT. This gives the protein CASSLSQLAGDTDTQYF.

The chain links TRBV9 to TRBJ2-1; D is possibly TRBD2 (6 bases). Germline CDR1 and CDR2: SGDLS and YYNGEE. CDR3 length: 15 amino acids. With 1 base removed from V and 9 bases from J, the gap between germline ends came to 17 bases. CDR3 nucleotides: TGTGCCAGCAGCGTATGGGGGACTGCCACAGGTGAGCAGTTCTTC. Translation: CASSVWGTATGEQFF.

This clonotype has at least ten counts. The chain has TRBV10-3 and TRBJ1-1; D is unresolved. Between the trimmed V and J ends, which lost 10 bases and 6 bases, there was a span of 21 bases. This CDR3 comprises 14 residues. Germline lookup yields CDR1 ENHRY and CDR2 SYGVKD. DNA of the CDR3: TGTGCCACGGCTGGAGTGGCTAGCTCTTCTGAAGCTTTCTTT. Its translation is CATAGVASSSEAFF.

There are many counts of this clonotype. The chain combines TRBV5-8 with TRBJ1-5, with D unresolved. Germline CDR1 is SGHTS and CDR2 is YDEGEE. The CDR3 spans 13 residues. The V end was cut by 0 bases, the J end by 3 bases, with 4 bases between. The CDR3 loop is CASSLGVNQPQHF. The CDR3 DNA sequence: TGTGCCAGCAGCTTGGGGGTCAATCAGCCCCAGCATTTT.

This clonotype was counted ten times or more. The chain uses TRBV7-2 and TRBJ2-1; the D gene is possibly TRBD1 (5 bases). V lost 0 bases to trimming and J lost 7 bases, with 10 bases between them. The CDR3 has 14 residues. Germline lookup yields CDR1 SGHTA and CDR2 FQGNSA. In DNA form, the CDR3 reads TGTGCCAGCAGCTTAGCCACCCAGGGAAATGAGCAGTTCTTC. Its protein product is CASSLATQGNEQFF. Combining the CDR3 with reference TRBV7-2 and TRBJ2-1 gives the whole variable domain GAGVSQSPSNKVTEKGKDVELRCDPISGHTALYWYRQSLGQGLEFLIYFQGNSAPDKSGLPSDRFSAERTGGSVSTLTIQRTQQEDSAVYLCASSLATQGNEQFFGPGTRLTVL.

This clonotype was seen many times. The chain employs TRBV20-1 and TRBJ2-1; maybe TRBD1 (5 bases). The CDR3 is 16 residues long. Trimming left V 0 bases short and J 3 bases short, with 15 bases between. Germline V gene sequence: CDR1 DFQATT, CDR2 SNEGSKA (reference sequence). CDR3 sequence: CSARDGVAGNYNEQFF. In DNA, the CDR3 is TGCAGTGCTAGAGATGGGGTCGCAGGGAACTACAATGAGCAGTTCTTC.

This clonotype was recorded many times. The V and J genes are TRBV18 and TRBJ1-6; 7 bases align to TRBD1. CDR1 and CDR2 from the germline V gene are KGHSH and LQKENI. The junction had 6 bases not matched to a gene; V was cut back by 10 bases and J by 6 bases. The CDR3 length is 13 residues. The CDR3 DNA reads TGTGCCACCAACGACAGGGTTAATTCACCCCTCCACTTT. It specifies CATNDRVNSPLHF.

Here the CDR3 reads CATSDLRGREQFF. The CDR3 coding sequence is TGTGCCACCAGTGATTTGAGGGGGCGGGAGCAGTTCTTC. This chain joins TRBV24-1 and TRBJ2-1; 7 bases align to TRBD1. Germline lookup yields CDR1 KGHDR and CDR2 SFDVKD. This CDR3 spans 13 amino acids. Losses at the gene ends were 0 bases for V and 10 bases for J; bases not matched to a gene: 2.

V and J are TRBV12-3 or TRBV12-4 and TRBJ2-2; 7 positions match TRBD2. With 5 bases clipped from V and 8 bases from J, the junction kept 8 bases outside the gene matches. The CDR3 totals 14 residues. CDR3 loop: CASSPTSKRGELFF. DNA of the CDR3: TGTGCCAGCAGTCCGACTAGCAAAAGGGGGGAGCTGTTTTTT.

The CDR3 loop reads CAISELAGGTPYFF. CDR3 in DNA: TGTGCCATCAGTGAGTTGGCTGGGGGGACACCATACTTCTTC. This sequence joins TRBV10-3 and TRBJ2-1; D is tentatively TRBD1 or TRBD2 (6 bases each). V was pared by 1 base and J by 16 bases, with 20 bases between. Germline CDR1 ENHRY, CDR2 SYGVKD. The CDR3 has 14 amino acids.

The chain links TRBV5-1 to TRBJ2-5, with D possibly being TRBD1 (5 bases). The germline V gene encodes CDR1 SGHRS and CDR2 YFSETQ. The CDR3 covers 13 residues. V was pared by 7 bases and J by 1 base, with 11 bases between. CDR3 sequence (DNA): TGCGCCAGCGGACAATCCTTCCAAGAGACCCAGTACTTC. Translating gives CASGQSFQETQYF. The entire variable domain, with the rest obtained from reference TRBV5-1 and TRBJ2-5, is as follows: KAGVTQTPRYLIKTRGQQVTLSCSPISGHRSVSWYQQTPGQGLQFLFEYFSETQRNKGNFPGRFSGRQFSNSRSEMNVSTLELGDSALYLCASGQSFQETQYFGPGTRLLVL.

Ten or more counts support this clonotype. V and J are TRBV5-1 and TRBJ1-1; D is perhaps TRBD1 (5 bases). The CDR3 length is 15 residues. CDR1 is SGHRS and CDR2 is YFSETQ in the germline V gene. The V gene lost 1 base and the J gene lost 3 bases, with 13 bases spanning the gap. Written as DNA, the CDR3 is TGCGCCAGCAGCTTGAGTGGATGGGGGTACACTGAAGCTTTCTTT. Translated, it gives CASSLSGWGYTEAFF.

This clonotype was recorded many times. V gene TRBV20-1 combines with J gene TRBJ2-7; 11 positions match TRBD1. The trim removed 6 bases at V and 3 bases at J, leaving 7 bases unmatched. The CDR3 is made up of 14 amino acids. The germline V gene encodes CDR1 DFQATT and CDR2 SNEGSKA (reference sequence). This chain's CDR3 is CSAAPGTGGYEQYF. DNA of the CDR3: TGCAGTGCAGCCCCCGGGACAGGGGGCTACGAGCAGTACTTC.

This clonotype was detected ten times or more. Written as DNA, the CDR3 is TGCAGCGTTGTGGACACCCAAATTACAGATACGCAGTATTTT. It is translated as CSVVDTQITDTQYF. The chain combines TRBV29-1 with TRBJ2-3; TRBD1 might be the D (5 bases). The germline CDR1 and CDR2 sequences are SQVTM and ANQGSEA. V lost 4 bases, J lost 3 bases, and 14 bases lay in between. This CDR3 has 14 residues.

This clonotype was seen ten or more times. The chain joins TRBV5-1 to TRBJ1-5; no clear D. V was clipped by 2 bases and J by 3 bases, with 12 bases between them. The CDR3 totals 15 residues. Looked up from germline, CDR1 is SGHRS and CDR2 is YFSETQ. In DNA form, the CDR3 reads TGCGCCAGCAGCTTATCGGGGAGCTCCAATCAGCCCCAGCATTTT. This codes for CASSLSGSSNQPQHF.

This clonotype was seen repeatedly, ten times or more. This chain uses TRBV7-2 with TRBJ2-7, with 9 bases lining up with TRBD2. Germline lookup yields CDR1 SGHTA and CDR2 FQGNSA. This CDR3 spans 15 amino acids. Trimming cost V 4 bases and J 4 bases; bases outside gene matches: 8. CDR3 in amino acids: CASSSPGSGGYEQYF. CDR3 bases: TGTGCCAGCAGCTCTCCGGGTAGCGGGGGTTACGAGCAGTACTTC.

CDR3: CASSYRLADDSTDTQYF. In nucleotides, the CDR3 is TGTGCCAGCAGTTACAGGCTAGCGGATGATAGCACAGATACGCAGTATTTT. The rearrangement links TRBV6-5 to TRBJ2-3, with 7 nucleotides matching TRBD2. Germline trimming cut 2 bases from V and 0 bases from J; bases unmatched to any gene: 8. In germline, CDR1 is MNHEY, CDR2 SVGAGI. The CDR3 is 17 amino acids.

In this sample, this clonotype turned up many times. The chain uses TRBV20-1 and TRBJ1-5; D is unresolved. With 1 base removed from V and 3 bases from J, the gap between germline ends came to 10 bases. This CDR3 spans 14 amino acids. Germline CDR1 and CDR2: DFQATT and SNEGSKA (reference sequence). CDR3 coding DNA: TGCAGTGCTAGAGGTGGTGGCCTCAATCAGCCCCAGCATTTT. It translates to CSARGGGLNQPQHF.

The chain uses TRBV7-2 and TRBJ1-6, with TRBD1 matching 7 bases. Looked up from germline, CDR1 is SGHTA and CDR2 is FQGNSA. Germline trimming cut 3 bases from V and 7 bases from J; bases unmatched to any gene: 3. The CDR3 runs 14 residues. CDR3 coding DNA: TGTGCCAGCAGCTTGGGACAGCCGAATTCACCCCTCCACTTT. It encodes CASSLGQPNSPLHF.

Remarks on this clonotype: A much larger clonotype is one base distant, so this may be a read error. This sequence joins TRBV27 and TRBJ1-4; D call uncertain. The CDR3 totals 14 residues. The germline V gene has CDR1 MNHEY and CDR2 SMNVEV (reference sequence). CDR3 protein: CASRFSGPFEKLFF. The CDR3 DNA is TGTGCCAGCCGTTTCTCTGGACCCTTCGAAAAACTGTTTTTT.

This clonotype was seen ten or more times. This chain links TRBV20-1 with TRBJ2-3; D call uncertain. Germline V gene sequence: CDR1 DFQATT, CDR2 SNEGSKA (reference sequence). The CDR3 runs to 15 residues. V was shortened by 0 bases and J by 4 bases, with 14 bases between the two germline ends. In DNA, the CDR3 is TGCAGTGCTAGAGACCGCGAAGGTCCTCCAGATACGCAGTATTTT. Translated, it gives CSARDREGPPDTQYF.

This clonotype appeared a few times. This chain uses TRBV9 with TRBJ2-1, with 7 bases identical to TRBD2. CDR1 and CDR2 from the germline V gene are SGDLS and YYNGEE. This CDR3 comprises 17 residues. The V gene end was trimmed by 1 base and the J gene end by 4 bases; junction bases not matched to a gene: 11. The CDR3 coding sequence is TGTGCCAGCAGCGTACTTCCGAGAGCGGGGCGGTACAATGAGCAGTTCTTC. It specifies CASSVLPRAGRYNEQFF.

Many counts were recorded for this clonotype. Written as DNA, the CDR3 is TGTGCCAGCAGTTCAGGAGCGGGAGTAGCAGAGACCCAGTACTTC. Protein product: CASSSGAGVAETQYF. V gene TRBV6-2 or TRBV6-3 combines with J gene TRBJ2-5, with 8 bases aligning to TRBD2. Germline CDR1 is MNHEY and CDR2 is SVGEGT. V was clipped by 4 bases and J by 4 bases; unmatched bases: 8. This CDR3 region has 15 residues.

This clonotype was seen ten or more times. The genes are TRBV20-1 and TRBJ2-1; either TRBD1 or TRBD2 may fit D (5 bases each). CDR3 length equals 14 residues. The V gene lost 6 bases and the J gene lost 2 bases, with 14 bases spanning the gap. From germline, CDR1 is DFQATT and CDR2 SNEGSKA (reference sequence). The CDR3 spells CSAPRRGPYNEQFF. Here the CDR3 DNA reads TGCAGTGCCCCTCGACGGGGCCCCTACAATGAGCAGTTCTTC.

This clonotype was counted ten times or more. The chain carries TRBV4-2 and TRBJ2-1; 9 bases fit TRBD2. The V gene end was trimmed by 5 bases and the J gene end by 1 base; junction bases not matched to a gene: 3. The CDR3 runs to 15 residues. Germline V lookup: CDR1 LGHNA, CDR2 YNFKEQ. The chain's CDR3 is CASSTSGQSYNEQFF. The DNA for the CDR3 is TGTGCCAGCAGCACTAGCGGGCAGTCCTACAATGAGCAGTTCTTC.

The chain couples TRBV9 to TRBJ1-1; D remains ambiguous. V dropped 0 bases and J dropped 5 bases, with 11 bases sitting between them. The CDR3 consists of 14 residues. Germline values: CDR1 SGDLS, CDR2 YYNGEE. The CDR3 DNA reads TGTGCCAGCAGCGTAGTGGGTAGTTATACTGAAGCTTTCTTT. Translating it yields CASSVVGSYTEAFF.